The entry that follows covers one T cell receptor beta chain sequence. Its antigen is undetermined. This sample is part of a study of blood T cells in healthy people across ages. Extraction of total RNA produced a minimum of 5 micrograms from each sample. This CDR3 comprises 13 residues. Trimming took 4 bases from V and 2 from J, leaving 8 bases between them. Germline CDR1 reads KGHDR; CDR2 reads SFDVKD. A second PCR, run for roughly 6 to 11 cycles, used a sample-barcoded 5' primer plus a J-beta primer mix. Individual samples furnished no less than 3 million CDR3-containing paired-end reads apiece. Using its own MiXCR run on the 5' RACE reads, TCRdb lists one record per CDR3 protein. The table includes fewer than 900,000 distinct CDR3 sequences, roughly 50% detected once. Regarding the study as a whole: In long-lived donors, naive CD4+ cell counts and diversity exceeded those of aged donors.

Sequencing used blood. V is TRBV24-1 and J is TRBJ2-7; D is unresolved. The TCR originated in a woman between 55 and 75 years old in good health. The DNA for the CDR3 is TGTGCCACCAGTGACCCTAATACCTACGAGCAGTACTTC. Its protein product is CATSDPNTYEQYF.